The 9 T cell receptor beta chains in this list originate from one sample, sequenced in a study of blood T cell repertoires in COVID-19. Using immunoSEQ multiplex PCR, the repertoire was profiled, and TCRdb retains in-frame clones only, with some absent. This table holds approximately 34,000 clones, around 86% found once. Sequenced input: peripheral blood. Receptors originate from a man in his sixties with active COVID-19.

This sequence joins TRBV10-3 and TRBJ2-7; 15 bases fit TRBD2. This CDR3 has 16 residues. After removal of 3 bases from V and 1 base from J, the junction contained 1 base not matched to a gene. Germline V gives CDR1 ENHRY, CDR2 SYGVKD. This chain's CDR3 is CAISDGLAGGSYEQYF. The CDR3 region has the DNA TGTGCCATCAGTGACGGACTAGCGGGAGGGTCCTACGAGCAGTACTTC.

This clone was detected a few times. The chain has TRBV4-2 and TRBJ2-7, with D perhaps TRBD1 (5 bases). The length of the CDR3 is 16 residues. Germline loops: CDR1 LGHNA, CDR2 YNFKEQ. Trimming shortened V by 2 bases and J by 2 bases, and 16 bases separated the two germline ends. The CDR3 sequence is CASSQRAVDKTYEQYF. CDR3 DNA: TGTGCCAGCAGCCAACGGGCAGTGGACAAAACCTACGAGCAGTACTTC.

The V and J genes are TRBV10-2 and TRBJ2-1; 9 bases line up with TRBD1. The CDR3 sequence is 16 residues long. J lost 4 bases, V lost 0 bases, and 4 bases had no gene match. CDR1 and CDR2 from the germline V gene are WSHSY and SAAADI. The CDR3 bases are TGCGCCAGCAGTGAGTCAACAGGGGGCGGGTACAATGAGCAGTTCTTC. As protein: CASSESTGGGYNEQFF.

This clone was seen only a few times. This chain connects TRBV4-2 to TRBJ2-7; 9 nucleotides match TRBD2. The ends lost 0 bases at V and 2 bases at J; junction bases unmatched: 2. Germline loops: CDR1 LGHNA, CDR2 YNFKEQ. The CDR3 contains 15 residues. CDR3 sequence reads: CASSQDSGRPYEQYF. CDR3 sequence (DNA): TGTGCCAGCAGCCAAGATAGCGGGAGACCCTACGAGCAGTACTTC.

The gene calls are TRBV9 and TRBJ2-3; 9 bases agree with TRBD2. This CDR3 spans 15 amino acids. From germline, CDR1 is SGDLS and CDR2 YYNGEE. Trimming at V came to 2 bases and at J to 0 bases, leaving 1 base not matched to a gene. Here the CDR3 reads CASSVLAGSTDTQYF. The CDR3 DNA sequence: TGTGCCAGCAGCGTCCTAGCGGGGAGCACAGATACGCAGTATTTT.

This clone was recorded once. The chain employs TRBV12-3 or TRBV12-4 and TRBJ2-7, with TRBD1 as a possible D gene (5 bases). The CDR3 covers 13 residues. The V end lost 5 bases, the J end lost 2 bases, and 10 bases lay between the germline ends. The CDR3 DNA reads as TGTGCCAGCAGTCTAGGACAAACCTACGAGCAGTACTTC. This encodes CASSLGQTYEQYF.

The chain's CDR3 is CASSSGNNQPQHF. The DNA of the CDR3 is TGTGCCAGCAGCTCAGGGAACAATCAGCCCCAGCATTTT. The chain is built from TRBV28 and TRBJ1-5; D is perhaps TRBD1 (5 bases). CDR3 length equals 13 residues. Germline V CDR1 and CDR2: MDHEN, SYDVKM. V lost 6 bases to trimming and J lost 3 bases, with 9 bases between them.

This clone was observed a handful of times. The CDR3 region is CASSSAGLAVQETQYF. CDR3 nucleotides: TGTGCCAGCTCATCGGCAGGACTAGCGGTCCAAGAGACCCAGTACTTC. The chain joins TRBV18 to TRBJ2-5; 10 nucleotides match TRBD2. CDR1 and CDR2 (germline): KGHSH, LQKENI. The junction had 7 bases not matched to a gene; V was cut back by 5 bases and J by 1 base. This CDR3 spans 16 amino acids.

J is TRBJ1-6 and V is TRBV13; a weak D match, TRBD1 (5 bases). This CDR3 region has 14 residues. Germline CDR1 PRHDT, CDR2 FYEKMQ (reference sequence). Trimming stripped 5 bases from V and 6 bases from J, with 11 bases between. The CDR3 loop reads CASSRDGGNSPLHF. DNA for the CDR3: TGTGCCAGCAGCAGAGACGGGGGTAATTCACCCCTCCACTTT.